The 27 T cell receptor beta chains in this list originate from one sample, sequenced in a study of post-analysis software for immune sequencing data. General observations from the study: When patients were compared with controls, 4 or 5 TRBV segments were more frequent, TRBV5-6, TRBV5-1 and TRBV20-1 among them.

Each TCR beta cDNA library carried unique molecular identifiers. In TCRdb, the PCR reads were re-called with MiXCR into one record per CDR3 protein. Among about 570,000 distinct CDR3 sequences, 34% were seen once, and the ten largest hold 4.5% to 7.5%. These TCRs' antigens remain unknown. Sequenced: blood. The receptors derive from a girl aged 2 to 17 with multiple sclerosis.

A few counts support this clonotype. This sequence joins TRBV3-1 and TRBJ2-5; D remains unclear. Germline CDR1 is LGHDT and CDR2 is YNNKEL (reference sequence). This CDR3 spans 17 amino acids. Trimming cost V 1 base and J 2 bases, with 17 bases left between them. The CDR3 bases are TGTGCCAGCAGCCAAGGCCCCCCGGTGCCTCTACAAGAGACCCAGTACTTC. This sequence encodes CASSQGPPVPLQETQYF.

This clonotype was seen only a few times. This chain connects TRBV5-1 to TRBJ2-5; TRBD1 matches at 7 bases. The germline gives CDR1 SGHRS, CDR2 YFSETQ. V was clipped by 5 bases and J by 0 bases; unmatched bases: 7. The CDR3 has 15 amino acids. CDR3 protein: CASSGTETYQETQYF. CDR3 coding DNA: TGCGCCAGCAGTGGGACAGAAACGTACCAAGAGACCCAGTACTTC.

The table lists this clonotype with a few counts. The chain joins TRBV6-5 to TRBJ2-7; D uncertain. Germline V gene lookup returns CDR1 MNHEY and CDR2 SVGAGI. The CDR3 is 12 residues long. Trimming shortened V by 2 bases and J by 3 bases, and 5 bases separated the two germline ends. The CDR3 DNA reads as TGTGCCAGCAGTTACGACGGCTACGAGCAGTACTTC. As protein: CASSYDGYEQYF.

This clonotype was counted only a few times. The gene calls are TRBV5-1 and TRBJ1-6; tentatively, D is TRBD1 (6 bases). V was trimmed by 1 base and J by 8 bases, leaving 13 bases between them. The CDR3 is 15 residues long. Germline V gene data show CDR1 as SGHRS and CDR2 as YFSETQ. The CDR3 protein is CASSLLGGLDSPLHF. The CDR3 bases are TGCGCCAGCAGCTTGTTGGGGGGCTTGGATTCACCCCTCCACTTT.

In this sample, this clonotype turned up a few times. The chain couples TRBV20-1 to TRBJ2-1; 7 bases agree with TRBD1. Germline values: CDR1 DFQATT, CDR2 SNEGSKA (reference sequence). Trimming took 2 bases from V and 9 from J; bases not matched to a gene: 7. The CDR3 has 13 residues. As DNA, the CDR3 is TGCAGTGCTAGAAACCAGGGGGACGGTGAGCAGTTCTTC. Its protein product is CSARNQGDGEQFF.

This chain uses TRBV10-3 with TRBJ2-7, with TRBD1 matching over 8 bases. The CDR3 extends over 15 amino acids. V shed 2 bases, J shed 0 bases, and the junction held 3 bases outside the gene matches. Germline V CDR1 and CDR2: ENHRY, SYGVKD. CDR3 in DNA: TGTGCCATCAGTGAGGGGCAGGGGGCCTCCTACGAGCAGTACTTC. Translation: CAISEGQGASYEQYF.

This chain links TRBV7-3 with TRBJ2-3; no definite D call. Germline CDR1 is SGHTA and CDR2 is FQGTGA. The CDR3 length is 15 residues. V shed 4 bases and J shed 1 base, with 12 bases lying between them. DNA of the CDR3: TGTGCCAGCAGCTCCGATGAGGACGGCACAGATACGCAGTATTTT. It specifies CASSSDEDGTDTQYF.

This clonotype was recorded a few times. The chain links TRBV6-1 to TRBJ2-3, with D possibly TRBD1 on 6 matching bases. Germline loops: CDR1 MNHNS, CDR2 SASEGT. The CDR3 has 14 residues. V gave up 4 bases and J gave up 2 bases, with 10 bases separating them. DNA for the CDR3: TGTGCCAGCAGTGCCGGGACAAACACAGATACGCAGTATTTT. Its translation is CASSAGTNTDTQYF.

The table lists this clonotype with a few counts. The chain has TRBV20-1 and TRBJ2-1; 9 bases are shared with TRBD1. CDR3 size: 15 residues. Per the germline V gene, CDR1 is DFQATT and CDR2 is SNEGSKA (reference sequence). The J segment lost 12 bases and the V segment lost 6 bases, leaving 18 bases of the junction unmatched. The CDR3 nucleotides are TGCAGTGCAAATCCGGACAGGGGCTTCCCGATAGGGCAGTTCTTC. Its protein is CSANPDRGFPIGQFF.

V usage is TRBV6-5 and J usage is TRBJ1-1; no definite D call. CDR1 MNHEY and CDR2 SVGAGI come from the germline V gene. Trimming cost V 1 base and J 1 base, with 10 bases left between them. The CDR3 extends over 15 amino acids. CDR3 loop: CASSYLGTGNTEAFF. The CDR3, as DNA: TGTGCCAGCAGTTACTTAGGTACGGGGAACACTGAAGCTTTCTTT.

The sample holds many counts of this clonotype. J is TRBJ2-5 and V is TRBV5-1; D is perhaps TRBD2 (6 bases). CDR3 size: 16 residues. The V end lost 1 base, the J end lost 11 bases, and 24 bases lay between the germline ends. Looked up from germline, CDR1 is SGHRS and CDR2 is YFSETQ. The CDR3 loop reads CASSLPTGPLPREQYF. In nucleotides, the CDR3 is TGCGCCAGCAGCTTGCCCACGGGACCACTCCCTCGGGAGCAGTACTTC.

The chain recombines TRBV6-6 with TRBJ2-3; TRBD2 is a possible D gene (6 bases). The germline V and J ends were trimmed by 7 bases and 7 bases, with 21 bases remaining between them. This CDR3 has 15 residues. Germline CDR1 MNHNY, CDR2 SVGAGI (reference sequence). The CDR3 coding sequence is TGTGCCAGCACCCTAGCTGGGGGGATTGGAAATACGCAGTATTTT. Its protein is CASTLAGGIGNTQYF.

The chain links TRBV10-3 to TRBJ2-7, with TRBD1 identical over 9 bases. Trimming removed 6 bases from V and 7 bases from J; junction bases left unmatched: 13. Per the germline V gene, CDR1 is ENHRY and CDR2 is SYGVKD. CDR3 length: 15 amino acids. The CDR3, as DNA: TGTGCCATCAGGGTCCCCGGGACAGGGAATTGGGAGCAGTACTTC. Translating it yields CAIRVPGTGNWEQYF.

The V gene is TRBV12-3 or TRBV12-4, the J gene TRBJ2-7; D unresolved. This CDR3 spans 12 amino acids. V lost 3 bases, J lost 3 bases, and 6 bases lay in between. The CDR3 sequence is CASSFPLYEQYF. CDR3 nucleotides: TGTGCCAGCAGTTTTCCCCTCTACGAGCAGTACTTC.

The V gene is TRBV3-1, the J gene TRBJ1-1; TRBD1 agrees at 8 bases. V lost 5 bases, J lost 7 bases, and 6 bases stayed unmatched. CDR1 and CDR2 from the germline V gene are LGHDT and YNNKEL (reference sequence). This CDR3 spans 13 amino acids. CDR3: CASSVSGTGEAFF. In nucleotides, the CDR3 is TGTGCCAGCAGCGTCAGCGGGACAGGTGAAGCTTTCTTT.

The J gene is TRBJ2-2, the V gene TRBV29-1, with TRBD1 matching 9 bases. The CDR3 runs to 15 residues. CDR1 and CDR2 from the germline V gene are SQVTM and ANQGSEA. The junction had 4 bases not matched to a gene; V was cut back by 1 base and J by 4 bases. CDR3 amino acids: CSVEGGQGITGELFF. CDR3 DNA: TGCAGCGTTGAAGGAGGACAGGGGATCACCGGGGAGCTGTTTTTT.

This clonotype was detected only a few times. V is TRBV24-1 and J is TRBJ2-5, with 7 bases aligning to TRBD1. Trimming took 4 bases from V and 3 from J; bases not matched to a gene: 7. The CDR3 runs 15 residues. Germline CDR1 and CDR2: KGHDR and SFDVKD. CDR3 sequence reads: CATSDPTGTEETQYF. CDR3 nucleotide sequence: TGTGCCACCAGTGACCCCACAGGGACAGAAGAGACCCAGTACTTC.

This chain connects TRBV21-1 to TRBJ2-2. TRBV21-1 is designated a pseudogene. CDR3 length: 12 residues. CDR3 region: CASSKSTGELFF. DNA of the CDR3: TGTGCCAGCAGCAAATCAACCGGGGAGCTGTTTTTT.

The chain links TRBV5-1 to TRBJ1-2, with D possibly matching TRBD1 (5 bases). The V end was cut by 0 bases, the J end by 6 bases, with 6 bases between. The CDR3 loop spans 12 amino acids. Germline V lookup: CDR1 SGHRS, CDR2 YFSETQ. The CDR3 is CASSLEDNGYTF. The CDR3 bases are TGCGCCAGCAGCTTGGAGGACAATGGCTACACCTTC. Full variable domain (missing parts from reference TRBV5-1 and TRBJ1-2): KAGVTQTPRYLIKTRGQQVTLSCSPISGHRSVSWYQQTPGQGLQFLFEYFSETQRNKGNFPGRFSGRQFSNSRSEMNVSTLELGDSALYLCASSLEDNGYTFGSGTRLTVV.

This clonotype was recorded a few times. The gene calls are TRBV21-1 and TRBJ2-7. TRBV21-1 is marked as a pseudogene. This CDR3 is built from 14 residues. Here the CDR3 DNA reads TGTGCCAGCAGCAAAGCAGAGATCCCCTACGAGCAGTACTTC. Amino acid sequence: CASSKAEIPYEQYF.

This clonotype was detected only a few times. The chain is built from TRBV20-1 and TRBJ2-7; D is undetermined. Trimming took off 0 bases at V and 3 bases at J, with 9 bases between the two ends. Germline V gene lookup returns CDR1 DFQATT and CDR2 SNEGSKA (reference sequence). This CDR3 is built from 13 residues. The CDR3 here is CSARDGTVYEQYF. The CDR3 DNA sequence: TGCAGTGCTAGAGATGGCACGGTCTACGAGCAGTACTTC.

This clonotype showed up just a few times. The rearrangement uses TRBV6-5 and TRBJ1-4; D not resolved. V lost 6 bases, J lost 4 bases, and 9 bases lay in between. CDR3 length: 13 amino acids. CDR1 and CDR2 (germline): MNHEY, SVGAGI. CDR3 nucleotide sequence: TGTGCCAGCAGAGATCCTCGTAATGAAAAACTGTTTTTT. This gives the protein CASRDPRNEKLFF.

This clonotype has a handful of counts. The CDR3 loop reads CASSLLSVGTYNEQFF. Written as DNA, the CDR3 is TGTGCCAGCAGCTTACTCAGCGTCGGCACCTACAATGAGCAGTTCTTC. The chain couples TRBV7-8 to TRBJ2-1, with D uncertain. Germline-derived CDR1 and CDR2 are SGHVS and FQNEAQ. V was clipped by 2 bases and J by 2 bases, with 13 bases between them. CDR3 length: 16 amino acids.

This clonotype showed up just a few times. The rearrangement links TRBV15 to TRBJ2-4, with 8 positions matching TRBD2. The ends lost 0 bases at V and 0 bases at J; junction bases unmatched: 16. The CDR3 has 21 residues. Per germline, CDR1 LNHNV and CDR2 YYDKDF (reference sequence). CDR3 residues: CATSRDASGTSRGLAKNIQYF. The CDR3 nucleotides read TGTGCCACCAGCAGAGATGCTTCCGGGACTAGTAGGGGCTTAGCCAAAAACATTCAGTACTTC.

This clonotype appeared a few times. The V call is TRBV7-8, the J call TRBJ1-2; D remains unclear. Trimming removed 2 bases at V and 4 bases at J, with 14 bases between. This CDR3 region has 15 residues. Germline V gene sequence: CDR1 SGHVS, CDR2 FQNEAQ. CDR3: CASSLITVPIYGYTF. The DNA for the CDR3 is TGTGCCAGCAGCTTAATCACGGTTCCCATCTATGGCTACACCTTC.

This clonotype was observed a few times. The DNA for the CDR3 is TGTGCCAGCAGGAGTAGGGTAGACACTGAAGCTTTCTTT. Translated, it gives CASRSRVDTEAFF. The genes are TRBV25-1 and TRBJ1-1; D unclear. Trimming pared 6 bases from V and 3 bases from J, leaving 11 bases between. CDR1 and CDR2 from the germline V gene are MGHDK and SYGVNS. The CDR3 covers 13 residues.

The chain has TRBV5-5 and TRBJ1-5; TRBD1 matches 8 bases. The CDR3 has 15 amino acids. The germline V gene encodes CDR1 SGHKS and CDR2 YYEKEE (reference sequence). Trimming took 3 bases from V and 3 from J; bases not matched to a gene: 5. The CDR3 loop reads CASSWDRSLNQPQHF. CDR3 coding DNA: TGTGCCAGCAGCTGGGACAGGAGCCTCAATCAGCCCCAGCATTTT.